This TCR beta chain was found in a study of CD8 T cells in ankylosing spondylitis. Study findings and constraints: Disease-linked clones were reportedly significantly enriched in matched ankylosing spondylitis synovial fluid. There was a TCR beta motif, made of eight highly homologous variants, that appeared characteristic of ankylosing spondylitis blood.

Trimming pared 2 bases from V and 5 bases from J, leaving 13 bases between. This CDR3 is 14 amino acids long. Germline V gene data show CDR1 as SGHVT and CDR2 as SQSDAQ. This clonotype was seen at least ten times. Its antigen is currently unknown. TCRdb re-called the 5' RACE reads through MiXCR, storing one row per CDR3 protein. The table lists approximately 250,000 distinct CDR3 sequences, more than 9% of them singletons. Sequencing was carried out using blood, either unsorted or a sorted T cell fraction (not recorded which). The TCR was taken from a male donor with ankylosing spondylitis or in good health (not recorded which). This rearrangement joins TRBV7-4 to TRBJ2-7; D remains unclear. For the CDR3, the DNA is TGTGCCAGCAGCTTAAGTCAGTCTTTGGACGAGCAGTACTTC. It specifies CASSLSQSLDEQYF. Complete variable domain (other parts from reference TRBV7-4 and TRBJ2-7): GAGVSQSPRYKVAKRGRDVALRCDSISGHVTLYWYRQTLGQGSEVLTYSQSDAQRDKSGRPSGRFSAERPERSVSTLKIQRTEQGDSAVYLCASSLSQSLDEQYFGPGTRLTVT.